The clone carrying this T cell receptor beta chain was detected a few times. It was with a sample-barcoded 5' primer and a J-beta primer mix that a second PCR of roughly 6 to 12 cycles was run. With 12 random nucleotides, a template-switch adaptor tagged each individual cDNA molecule. Via MiXCR, TCRdb re-called the 5' RACE reads, giving one row per CDR3 protein. In the table there are 500,000 to 550,000 distinct CDR3 sequences, under 30% of which are singletons. The data are from a study of blood T cells in healthy people across ages. The germline CDR1 and CDR2 sequences are ENHRY and SYGVKD. The CDR3 is made up of 20 amino acids. Separately, the same data were catalogued under a study of T cells of mothers and their children. From that study: For cDNA synthesis, the complete extracted RNA was used (about 1.4 ug per 15 ul). The M1S primer of the second PCR added sample barcodes and 2-4 random nucleotides. Each mother yielded more than 9.5 million TCR beta CDR3 reads. Each child yielded some 3 million reads.

The material sequenced was blood. The rearrangement joins TRBV10-3 to TRBJ2-5; 7 nucleotides align to TRBD1. The end of the DNA fits TRBJ2-1 better, so the J call may be wrong. The TCR comes from a boy younger than 18 in good health. CDR3 protein: CASSRDRDFKASWIYNEQFF. DNA for the CDR3: TGTGCCTCCTCTCGAGACAGGGATTTTAAGGCTAGCTGGATCTACAATGAGCAGTTCTTC.